This TCR beta chain was captured by sequencing in a study of blood T cells in healthy people across ages. The authors ran a second PCR of roughly 6 to 12 cycles using a sample-barcoded 5' primer and a J-beta primer mix. A template-switch adaptor containing 12 random nucleotides labeled each cDNA molecule. TCRdb itself ran the 5' RACE reads through MiXCR, one entry per CDR3 protein. Seen here are 800,000 or so distinct CDR3 sequences, 20% to 25% observed once, and the top ten hold under 4.5%. The study drew donors from healthy Caucasian individuals in Russia aged roughly 6 to 90. Germline V gene lookup returns CDR1 SQVTM and CDR2 ANQGSEA. The CDR3 is 14 residues long. Trimming left V 4 bases short and J 3 bases short, with 15 bases between. The same data also contributed to another study, on T cells of mothers and their children. Per that study: The study sampled three healthy Caucasian mothers and their six children.

Material for sequencing was blood. The V call is TRBV29-1, the J call TRBJ1-1; TRBD1 is a possible D gene (6 bases). The sequence was obtained from a boy younger than 18 in good health. The CDR3 DNA sequence: TGCAGCGTTGTGGGGGGGCGGTTTGACACTGAAGCTTTCTTT. This gives the protein CSVVGGRFDTEAFF. Variable domain in full (rest from reference TRBV29-1 and TRBJ1-1): SAVISQKPSRDICQRGTSLTIQCQVDSQVTMMFWYRQQPGQSLTLIATANQGSEATYESGFVIDKFPISRPNLTFSTLTVSNMSPEDSSIYLCSVVGGRFDTEAFFGQGTRLTVV.